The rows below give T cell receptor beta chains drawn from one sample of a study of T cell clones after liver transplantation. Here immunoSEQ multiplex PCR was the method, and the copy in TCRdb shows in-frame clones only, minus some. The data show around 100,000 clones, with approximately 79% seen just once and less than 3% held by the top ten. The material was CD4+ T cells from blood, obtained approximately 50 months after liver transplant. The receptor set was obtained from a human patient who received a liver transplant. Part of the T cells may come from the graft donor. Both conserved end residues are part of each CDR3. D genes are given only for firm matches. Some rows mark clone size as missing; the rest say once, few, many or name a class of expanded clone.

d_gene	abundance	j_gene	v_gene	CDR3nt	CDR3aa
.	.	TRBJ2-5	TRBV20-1	TGCAGTGCCCCGACAAAAGAGACCCAGTACTTC	CSAPTKETQYF
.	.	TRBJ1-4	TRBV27	TGTGCCAGCAGAATAGTTGCAACTAATGAAAAACTGTTTTTT	CASRIVATNEKLFF
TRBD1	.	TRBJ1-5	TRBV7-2	TGTGCCAGCAGCTCGACAGGGTCCTCCTTCAATCAGCCCCAGCATTTT	CASSSTGSSFNQPQHF
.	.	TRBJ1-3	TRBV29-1	TGCAGCGTTGGAACAGGGCTCTCTGGAAACACCATATATTTT	CSVGTGLSGNTIYF
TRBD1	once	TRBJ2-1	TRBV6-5	TGTGCCAGCAGTCGCGACAGGGAACTAAGGAATGAGCAGTTCTTC	CASSRDRELRNEQFF
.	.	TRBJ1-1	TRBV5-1	TGCGCCAGCAGCTTCGGACAAAACACTGAAGCTTTCTTT	CASSFGQNTEAFF
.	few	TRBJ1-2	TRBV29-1	TGCGCTTTTACTGGGGCCCCGATCCATGGCTACACCTTC	CAFTGAPIHGYTF
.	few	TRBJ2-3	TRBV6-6	TGTGCCAGCAGTTACTACGAGACGGAACAGTATTTT	CASSYYETEQYF
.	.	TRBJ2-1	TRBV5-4	TGTGCCAGCAGCTTGGATCGGGCCCCATACAATGAGCAGTTCTTC	CASSLDRAPYNEQFF
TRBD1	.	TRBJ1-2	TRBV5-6	TGTGCCAGCAGCTTGGGAGGGGGCGATGGCTACACCTTC	CASSLGGGDGYTF
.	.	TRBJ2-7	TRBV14	TGTGCCAGCAGCCCAATTTTCAGGCAGGGAGGTAGCCTCTCCTACGAGCAGTACTTC	CASSPIFRQGGSLSYEQYF
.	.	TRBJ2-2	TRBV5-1	TGCGCCAGCAGCCTGGGAAACACCGGGGAGCTGTTTTTT	CASSLGNTGELFF
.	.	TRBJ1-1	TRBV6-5	TGTGCCAGCAGCCGGGTGGGCAGCAGCACTGAAGCTTTCTTT	CASSRVGSSTEAFF
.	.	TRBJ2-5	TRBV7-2	TGTGCCAGCAGCTTCTCTTACCAAGAGACCCAGTACTTC	CASSFSYQETQYF
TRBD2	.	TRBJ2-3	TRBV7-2	TGTGCCAGCAGCTTAAAACTAGCGGGGTCCACAGATACGCAGTATTTT	CASSLKLAGSTDTQYF
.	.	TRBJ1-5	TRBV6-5	TGTGCCAGCAGGTTCTTAGATGGCAATCAGCCCCAGCATTTT	CASRFLDGNQPQHF
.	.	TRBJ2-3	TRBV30	TGTGCCTGGAGACCGCTGGGTGGCCTGGGCAGGGGAGAAGATACGCAGTATTTT	CAWRPLGGLGRGEDTQYF
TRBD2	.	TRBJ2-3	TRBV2	TGTGCCAGCAGCCTAGTGACTAGCGGGGGGACAGATACGCAGTATTTT	CASSLVTSGGTDTQYF
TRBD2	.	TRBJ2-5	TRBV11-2	TGTGCCAGCAGCTTAGATGGGGCTAGCGGGAGTGAGACCCAGTACTTC	CASSLDGASGSETQYF
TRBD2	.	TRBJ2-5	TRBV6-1	TGTGCCAGCAGAGGGCTAGCGGGGGACCAAGAGACCCAGTACTTC	CASRGLAGDQETQYF
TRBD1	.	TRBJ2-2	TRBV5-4	TGTGCCAGCAGCCCTTGGACAGGGGGCACCGGGGAGCTGTTTTTT	CASSPWTGGTGELFF
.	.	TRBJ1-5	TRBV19	TGTGCCAGTAGTACCCGACGCGCCGGGAATCCCAATCAGCCCCAGCATTTT	CASSTRRAGNPNQPQHF
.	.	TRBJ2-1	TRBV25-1	TGTGCCAGCAGTGAAGCGGGGACACGTGAGCAGTTCTTC	CASSEAGTREQFF
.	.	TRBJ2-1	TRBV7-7	TGTGCCAGCAGCCTCCAAGGTAATCGCGAGCAGTTCTTC	CASSLQGNREQFF
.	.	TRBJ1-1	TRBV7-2	TGTGCCAGCAGCCCGACGATCCACAGGGACCGTGAAGCTTTCTTT	CASSPTIHRDREAFF
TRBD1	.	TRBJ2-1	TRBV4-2	TGTGCCAGCAGCCAATCGACAGGGGCCTCCTACAATGAGCAGTTCTTC	CASSQSTGASYNEQFF
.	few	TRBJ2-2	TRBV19	TGTGCCAGTAGTCCTACACAGAGGGAGCTGTTTTTT	CASSPTQRELFF
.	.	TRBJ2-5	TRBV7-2	TGTGCCAGCAGCCTACGGGGGGCCAGGGAGACCCAGTACTTC	CASSLRGARETQYF
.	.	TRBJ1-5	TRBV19	TGTGCCAGTAGTCCGCGGCCTAATCAGCCCCAGCATTTT	CASSPRPNQPQHF
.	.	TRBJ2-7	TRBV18	TGTGCCAGCTCACCAAGTTTAGGGTCCTACGAGCAGTACTTC	CASSPSLGSYEQYF
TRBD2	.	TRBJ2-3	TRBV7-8	TGTGCCAGCAGCTTAATCACAGCGGGAACAGATACGCAGTATTTT	CASSLITAGTDTQYF
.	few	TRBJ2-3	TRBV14	TGTGCCAGCAGCAGGCTAGGGGCGCAGTATTTT	CASSRLGAQYF
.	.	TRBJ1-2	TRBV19	TGTGCCAGTAGTATAGATCCGTTCGCGAGAGACTACGGCTACACCTTC	CASSIDPFARDYGYTF
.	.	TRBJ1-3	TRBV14	TGTGCCAGCAGCTATCTAGGGATTTCTGGAAACACCATATATTTT	CASSYLGISGNTIYF
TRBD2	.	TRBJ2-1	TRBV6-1	TGTGCCAGCAGTGACCCTAGCGGATCTTACAATGAGCAGTTCTTC	CASSDPSGSYNEQFF
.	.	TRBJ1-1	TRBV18	TGTGCCAGCTCACCTCGAGGGTTGAACACTGAAGCTTTCTTT	CASSPRGLNTEAFF
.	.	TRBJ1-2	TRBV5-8	TGTGCCAGCAGCTTGGGATATGGCTACACCTTC	CASSLGYGYTF
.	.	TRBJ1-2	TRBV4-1	TGCGCCAGCAGCCAAGAGAAGAGGATCAACTATGGCTACACCTTC	CASSQEKRINYGYTF
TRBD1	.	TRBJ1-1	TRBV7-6	TGTGCCAGCAGCGCCCGACAGGGGAACACTGAAGCTTTCTTT	CASSARQGNTEAFF
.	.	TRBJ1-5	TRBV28	TGTGCCAGCAGTACAGACGGAGCGGGAGGCCCCCAGCATTTT	CASSTDGAGGPQHF